This T cell receptor (beta chain) was documented in a study of regulatory T cells in long-lasting Graves disease. The CDR3 contains 13 residues. V was cut by 4 bases and J by 2 bases, with 7 bases left in between. CDR1 and CDR2 (germline): KGHDR, SFDVKD. Relying on iRepertoire HTBI primers and Arm-PCR of CDR3 regions, the team built TCR beta libraries. In the original analysis: Identified segments across samples numbered roughly 62 TRBV and 14 to 15 TRBJ. A single record per CDR3 protein comes from TCRdb applying MiXCR to the multiplex PCR reads. TCRdb assigned the V and J calls; the authors' analysis was not used. The sample shows roughly 700,000 distinct CDR3 sequences, around 30% of them seen only once. Time point specified: persistent/refractory GD, antithyroid drugs over 5 years with positive TRAb. Generation of the TCR library employed RNA extracted from PBMCs.

The J gene is TRBJ1-1, the V gene TRBV24-1; unclear D gene. Material: peripheral blood mononuclear cells (PBMCs), obtained when the disease was refractory, from a patient treated with antithyroid drugs. The source is a female donor with Graves disease. CDR3 amino acids: CATSDRTNTEAFF. CDR3 DNA sequence: TGTGCCACCAGTGACCGGACCAACACTGAAGCTTTCTTT.